These 11 T cell receptor beta chains came from one sample sequenced in a study of blood T cell repertoires in COVID-19. The repertoire was sequenced with immunoSEQ multiplex PCR; TCRdb's copy has only in-frame clones and lacks some. The table shows 20,000 to 25,000 clones, with around 90% occurring only once. Sequenced input: peripheral blood. The receptors shown here come from a human donor with active COVID-19. The donor label of this sample is uncertain.

The V and J genes are TRBV9 and TRBJ2-1; D gene unclear. V was shortened by 5 bases and J by 2 bases, with 8 bases between the two germline ends. CDR1 and CDR2 (germline): SGDLS, YYNGEE. CDR3 length: 13 amino acids. The CDR3 sequence: CASRDGPYNEQFF. DNA of the CDR3: TGTGCCAGCAGAGATGGGCCCTACAATGAGCAGTTCTTC.

The rearrangement uses TRBV18 and TRBJ2-7; D might be TRBD1 (6 bases). V was cut by 6 bases and J by 7 bases, with 25 bases left in between. Germline V gene lookup returns CDR1 KGHSH and CDR2 LQKENI. This CDR3 comprises 16 residues. CDR3 sequence: CASSPLPGHNNGEQYF. The CDR3 DNA follows: TGTGCCAGCTCCCCCCTACCGGGACACAATAACGGAGAGCAGTACTTC. The full variable domain, with the rest looked up from reference TRBV18 and TRBJ2-7, is NAGVMQNPRHLVRRRGQEARLRCSPMKGHSHVYWYRQLPEEGLKFMVYLQKENIIDESGMPKERFSAEFPKEGPSILRIQQVVRGDSAAYFCASSPLPGHNNGEQYFGPGTRLTVT.

The chain combines TRBV4-1 with TRBJ1-1; D is perhaps TRBD1 (6 bases). V shed 5 bases and J shed 7 bases, with 14 bases lying between them. The CDR3 is 13 amino acids. In germline, CDR1 is MGHRA, CDR2 YSYEKL. The CDR3 is CASSFRDTNEAFF. CDR3 DNA sequence: TGCGCCAGCAGCTTCCGGGACACTAATGAAGCTTTCTTT.

CDR3 loop: CGTSQTDTQYF. The CDR3 bases are TGTGGAACATCTCAAACAGATACGCAGTATTTT. The chain is built from TRBV6-6 and TRBJ2-3; D unresolved. CDR1 is MNHNY and CDR2 is SVGAGI in the germline V gene (reference sequence). CDR3 length: 11 residues.

In DNA form, the CDR3 reads TGCAGTGCTTCTCGGGTATACGAGCAGTACTTC. Translation: CSASRVYEQYF. This rearrangement joins TRBV20-1 to TRBJ2-7; no reliable D call. Looked up from germline, CDR1 is DFQATT and CDR2 is SNEGSKA (reference sequence). The CDR3 length is 11 residues. V lost 5 bases, J lost 4 bases, and 9 bases lay in between.

This rearrangement joins TRBV19 to TRBJ2-3, with TRBD2 identical over 9 bases. There are 17 residues in the CDR3. J gave up 3 bases and V 5 bases, and 12 bases lay outside the gene matches. CDR1 and CDR2 (germline): LNHDA, SQIVND (reference sequence). The CDR3: CASSPDGSSGSTDTQYF. The CDR3 coding sequence is TGTGCCAGTAGTCCCGATGGTAGTAGCGGGAGTACAGATACGCAGTATTTT.

The gene calls are TRBV11-2 and TRBJ2-7; 12 positions agree with TRBD2. Trimming at V came to 0 bases and at J to 11 bases, leaving 5 bases not matched to a gene. Germline CDR1 reads SGHAT; CDR2 reads FQNNGV. The length of the CDR3 is 14 residues. CDR3: CASSLDPTSGSEYF. The CDR3 bases are TGTGCCAGCAGCTTAGATCCGACTAGCGGGAGTGAGTACTTC. Full variable domain (rest looked up from reference TRBV11-2 and TRBJ2-7): EAGVAQSPRYKIIEKRQSVAFWCNPISGHATLYWYQQILGQGPKLLIQFQNNGVVDDSQLPKDRFSAERLKGVDSTLKIQPAKLEDSAVYLCASSLDPTSGSEYFGPGTRLTVT.

The rearrangement links TRBV10-3 to TRBJ2-3, with D perhaps matching TRBD2 (6 bases). Per germline, CDR1 ENHRY and CDR2 SYGVKD. This CDR3 region has 14 residues. V was clipped by 10 bases and J by 2 bases, with 16 bases between them. For the CDR3, the DNA is TGTGCCAGCGTCCGGGACTTCAACACAGATACGCAGTATTTT. Residues: CASVRDFNTDTQYF.

V usage is TRBV9 and J usage is TRBJ2-2; no firm D call. This CDR3 is built from 13 residues. Deletions cut 0 bases from V and 6 bases from J, with 6 bases between. The V gene's germline CDR1 is SGDLS and CDR2 YYNGEE. CDR3 coding DNA: TGTGCCAGCAGCGTAGGCGTTTCCGGGGAGCTGTTTTTT. Its protein product is CASSVGVSGELFF.

In nucleotides, the CDR3 is TGCGCCAGCAGCACAGGACATATGATATCGGAGACCCAGTACTTC. It is translated as CASSTGHMISETQYF. The chain carries TRBV5-1 and TRBJ2-5; weak D call: TRBD1 (5 bases). Germline V gene data show CDR1 as SGHRS and CDR2 as YFSETQ. Trimming took off 4 bases at V and 5 bases at J, with 18 bases between the two ends. This CDR3 is 15 amino acids long.

This chain connects TRBV19 to TRBJ1-2; unclear D gene. Germline-derived CDR1 and CDR2 are LNHDA and SQIVND (reference sequence). V was cut by 7 bases and J by 7 bases, with 13 bases left in between. This CDR3 region has 12 residues. The CDR3 region has the DNA TGTGCCAGTAACTACAATGAGGGTGGCTACACCTTC. This gives the protein CASNYNEGGYTF.